These 8 T cell receptor beta chains were all obtained from the same sample, sequenced in a study of blood T cell repertoires in COVID-19. The assay was immunoSEQ multiplex PCR, and TCRdb's table has in-frame clones only and misses some. Altogether about 76,000 clones are present, 70% to 90% being singletons, with the ten largest covering about 10%. The sample consisted of peripheral blood. All receptors derive from a man in his 60s with COVID-19, enrolled during active disease.

The gene calls are TRBV7-2 and TRBJ2-1; 9 bases align to TRBD2. The CDR3 has 16 residues. Germline values: CDR1 SGHTA, CDR2 FQGNSA. V gave up 6 bases and J gave up 3 bases; unmatched junction bases: 9. DNA for the CDR3: TGTGCCAGCAGACTAGGGGGTAGCGGGAGCTACAATGAGCAGTTCTTC. Translation: CASRLGGSGSYNEQFF.

The chain carries TRBV5-5 and TRBJ1-3; D is ambiguous. V dropped 3 bases and J dropped 4 bases, with 11 bases sitting between them. Per germline, CDR1 SGHKS and CDR2 YYEKEE (reference sequence). The CDR3 consists of 14 residues. CDR3: CASSYTIPGNTIYF. The CDR3 DNA reads TGTGCCAGCAGCTACACTATCCCGGGAAACACCATATATTTT. Filled out from reference TRBV5-5 and TRBJ1-3, the complete variable domain reads DAGVTQSPTHLIKTRGQQVTLRCSPISGHKSVSWYQQVLGQGPQFIFQYYEKEERGRGNFPDRFSARQFPNYSSELNVNALLLGDSALYLCASSYTIPGNTIYFGEGSWLTVV.

The rearrangement uses TRBV5-6 and TRBJ2-3, with TRBD2 matching 11 bases. V shed 2 bases, J shed 3 bases, and the junction held 2 bases outside the gene matches. The germline V gene encodes CDR1 SGHDT and CDR2 YYEEEE. The CDR3 length is 15 residues. The CDR3 DNA sequence: TGTGCCAGCAGCTTCGGGACTAGCGGTACAGATACGCAGTATTTT. Its protein is CASSFGTSGTDTQYF.

J is TRBJ1-1 and V is TRBV14, with 7 bases aligning to TRBD1. The CDR3 contains 13 residues. The ends lost 4 bases at V and 1 base at J; junction bases unmatched: 0. CDR1 is SGHDN and CDR2 is FVKESK in the germline V gene. For the CDR3, the DNA is TGTGCCAGCAGCCGACAGGGGAACACTGAAGCTTTCTTT. This sequence encodes CASSRQGNTEAFF.

This chain joins TRBV11-3 and TRBJ2-1; D is uncertain. V gave up 6 bases and J gave up 0 bases, with 21 bases separating them. This CDR3 contains 18 residues. Germline CDR1 reads SGHNT; CDR2 reads YENEEA. Here the CDR3 DNA reads TGTGCCAGCAGGCCAGGCGCTGGCCGATCCTACTCCTACAATGAGCAGTTCTTC. This encodes CASRPGAGRSYSYNEQFF.

This clone was counted only a few times. The V call is TRBV6-5, the J call TRBJ2-7; 8 nucleotides agree with TRBD2. This CDR3 spans 14 amino acids. V lost 7 bases, J lost 3 bases, and 8 bases stayed unmatched. Germline V CDR1 and CDR2: MNHEY, SVGAGI. Here the CDR3 DNA reads TGTGCCAGCAATACGGCGGGGGGAGTCTACGAGCAGTACTTC. This translates into CASNTAGGVYEQYF.

V and J are TRBV5-4 and TRBJ2-7; unclear D gene. The CDR3 extends over 12 amino acids. V was cut by 1 base and J by 7 bases, with 9 bases left in between. Per germline, CDR1 SGHNT and CDR2 YYREEE (reference sequence). The chain's CDR3 is CASSLSVGEQYF. CDR3 DNA: TGTGCCAGCAGCTTGTCGGTCGGGGAGCAGTACTTC.

The chain links TRBV5-1 to TRBJ1-2, with 10 bases aligning to TRBD1. Germline V gene sequence: CDR1 SGHRS, CDR2 YFSETQ. The CDR3 runs 16 residues. The V gene end was trimmed by 0 bases and the J gene end by 6 bases; junction bases not matched to a gene: 8. CDR3: CASSLGRGTGVDGYTF. The CDR3 nucleotides are TGCGCCAGCAGCTTGGGACGGGGGACAGGGGTGGATGGCTACACCTTC.